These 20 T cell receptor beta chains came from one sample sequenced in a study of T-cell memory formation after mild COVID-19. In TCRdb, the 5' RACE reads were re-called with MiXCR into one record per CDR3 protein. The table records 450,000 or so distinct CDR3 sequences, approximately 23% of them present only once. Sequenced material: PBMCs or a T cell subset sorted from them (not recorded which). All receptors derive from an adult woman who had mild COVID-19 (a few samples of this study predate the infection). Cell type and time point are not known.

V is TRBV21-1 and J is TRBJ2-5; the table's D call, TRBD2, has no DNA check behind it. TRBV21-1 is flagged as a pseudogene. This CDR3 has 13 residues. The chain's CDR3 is CASTPGPGETQYF. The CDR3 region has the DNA TGTGCCAGCACCCCAGGGCCCGGGGAGACCCAGTACTTC.

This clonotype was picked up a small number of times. The CDR3 is CASSQILAGGHPNEQFF. Here the CDR3 DNA reads TGCGCCAGCAGCCAAATTCTAGCGGGGGGCCATCCCAATGAGCAGTTCTTC. This chain uses TRBV5-1 with TRBJ2-1; 11 bases are shared with TRBD2. The CDR3 is 17 amino acids. Germline lookup yields CDR1 SGHRS and CDR2 YFSETQ. With V trimmed by 4 bases and J by 6 bases, 12 bases remained unmatched.

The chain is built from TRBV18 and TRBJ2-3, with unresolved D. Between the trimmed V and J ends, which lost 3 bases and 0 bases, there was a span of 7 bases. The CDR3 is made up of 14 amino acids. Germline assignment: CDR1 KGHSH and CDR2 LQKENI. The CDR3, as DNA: TGTGCCAGCTCACCTCGGCTTAGCACAGATACGCAGTATTTT. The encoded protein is CASSPRLSTDTQYF. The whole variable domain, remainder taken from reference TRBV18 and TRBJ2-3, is NAGVMQNPRHLVRRRGQEARLRCSPMKGHSHVYWYRQLPEEGLKFMVYLQKENIIDESGMPKERFSAEFPKEGPSILRIQQVVRGDSAAYFCASSPRLSTDTQYFGPGTRLTVL.

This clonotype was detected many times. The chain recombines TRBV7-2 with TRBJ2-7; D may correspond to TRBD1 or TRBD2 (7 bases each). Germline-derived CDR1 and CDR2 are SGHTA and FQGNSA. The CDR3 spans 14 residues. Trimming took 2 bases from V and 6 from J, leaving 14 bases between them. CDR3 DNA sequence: TGTGCCAGCAGCTTAATCAGGGGGGGCGGCGAGCAGTACTTC. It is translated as CASSLIRGGGEQYF.

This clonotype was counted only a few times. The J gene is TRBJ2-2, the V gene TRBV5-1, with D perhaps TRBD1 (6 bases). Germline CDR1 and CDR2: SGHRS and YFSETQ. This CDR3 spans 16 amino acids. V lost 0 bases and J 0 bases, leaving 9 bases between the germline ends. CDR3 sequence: CASSLVGTTNTGELFF. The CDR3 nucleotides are TGCGCCAGCAGCTTGGTTGGGACAACGAACACCGGGGAGCTGTTTTTT.

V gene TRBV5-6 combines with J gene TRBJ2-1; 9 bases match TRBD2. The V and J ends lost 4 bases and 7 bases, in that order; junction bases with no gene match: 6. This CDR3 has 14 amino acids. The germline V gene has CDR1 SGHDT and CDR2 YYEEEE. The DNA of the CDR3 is TGTGCCAGCAGCAGCGGGACTAGCATAAATGAGCAGTTCTTC. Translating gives CASSSGTSINEQFF.

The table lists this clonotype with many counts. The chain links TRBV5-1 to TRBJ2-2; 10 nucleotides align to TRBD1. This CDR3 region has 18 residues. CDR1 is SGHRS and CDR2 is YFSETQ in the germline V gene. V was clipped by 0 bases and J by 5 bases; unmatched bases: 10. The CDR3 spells CASSLGHRDRGKTGELFF. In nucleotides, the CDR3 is TGCGCCAGCAGCTTGGGACACCGGGACAGGGGAAAAACCGGGGAGCTGTTTTTT.

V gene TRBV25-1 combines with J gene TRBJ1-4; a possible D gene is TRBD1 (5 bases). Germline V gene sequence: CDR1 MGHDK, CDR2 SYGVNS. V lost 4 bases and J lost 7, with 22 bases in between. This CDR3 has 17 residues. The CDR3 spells CASSVPGLALRGEKLFF. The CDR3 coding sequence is TGTGCCAGCAGTGTCCCTGGGTTGGCCCTTAGGGGTGAAAAACTGTTTTTT.

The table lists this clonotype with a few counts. Written as DNA, the CDR3 is TGTGCCAGCAGCTTGACGGAAGGGGTTGCGCAGTATTTT. Protein sequence: CASSLTEGVAQYF. The chain carries TRBV7-9 and TRBJ2-3; possible D gene TRBD1, 5 bases. Trimming removed 3 bases at V and 10 bases at J, with 14 bases between. The CDR3 sequence is 13 residues long. Germline CDR1 SEHNR, CDR2 FQNEAQ (reference sequence).

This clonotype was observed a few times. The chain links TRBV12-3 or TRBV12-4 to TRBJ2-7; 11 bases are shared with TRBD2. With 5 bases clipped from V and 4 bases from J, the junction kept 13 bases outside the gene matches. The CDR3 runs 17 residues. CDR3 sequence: CASSHTGTSGSWYEQYF. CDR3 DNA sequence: TGTGCCAGCAGTCATACCGGGACTAGCGGATCATGGTACGAGCAGTACTTC.

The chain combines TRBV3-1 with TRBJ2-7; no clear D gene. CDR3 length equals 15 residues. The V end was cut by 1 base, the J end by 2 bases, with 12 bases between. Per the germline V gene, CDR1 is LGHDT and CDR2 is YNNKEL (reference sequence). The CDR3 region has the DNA TGTGCCAGCAGCCAAGGAAGTATTAGAGCCTACGAGCAGTACTTC. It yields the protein CASSQGSIRAYEQYF.

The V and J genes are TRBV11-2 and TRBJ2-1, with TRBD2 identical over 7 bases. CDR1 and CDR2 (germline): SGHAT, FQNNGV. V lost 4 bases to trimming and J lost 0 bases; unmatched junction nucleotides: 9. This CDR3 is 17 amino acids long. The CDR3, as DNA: TGTGCCAGCAGCTCTCTGGGTCTAGCGGACTCCTACAATGAGCAGTTCTTC. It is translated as CASSSLGLADSYNEQFF.

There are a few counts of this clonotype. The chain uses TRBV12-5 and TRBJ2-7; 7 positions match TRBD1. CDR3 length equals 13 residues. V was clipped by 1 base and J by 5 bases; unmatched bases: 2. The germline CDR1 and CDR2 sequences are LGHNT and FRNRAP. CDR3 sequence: CASGLDRGNEQYF. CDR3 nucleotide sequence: TGTGCTAGTGGTTTGGACAGGGGCAACGAGCAGTACTTC.

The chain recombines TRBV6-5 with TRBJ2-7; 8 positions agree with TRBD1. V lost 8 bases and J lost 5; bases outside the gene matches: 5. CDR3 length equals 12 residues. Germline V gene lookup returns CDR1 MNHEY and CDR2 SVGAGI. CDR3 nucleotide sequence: TGTGCCAGCCAGGGGGCTCCTAACGAGCAGTACTTC. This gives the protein CASQGAPNEQYF.

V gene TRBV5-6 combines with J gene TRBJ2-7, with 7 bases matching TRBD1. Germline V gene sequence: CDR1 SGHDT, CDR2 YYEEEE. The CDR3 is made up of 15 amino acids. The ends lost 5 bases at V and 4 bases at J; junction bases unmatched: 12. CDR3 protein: CASSSGQETPYEQYF. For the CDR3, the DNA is TGTGCCAGCAGTTCTGGACAGGAGACTCCTTACGAGCAGTACTTC.

The CDR3 nucleotides read TGTGCCAGTAGTACAGGGCTCGTCAACTATGGCTACACCTTC. It encodes CASSTGLVNYGYTF. This chain links TRBV19 with TRBJ1-2; possible D gene TRBD1, 5 bases. V lost 4 bases to trimming and J lost 2 bases, with 11 bases between them. CDR3 length: 14 residues. Germline CDR1 and CDR2: LNHDA and SQIVND (reference sequence).

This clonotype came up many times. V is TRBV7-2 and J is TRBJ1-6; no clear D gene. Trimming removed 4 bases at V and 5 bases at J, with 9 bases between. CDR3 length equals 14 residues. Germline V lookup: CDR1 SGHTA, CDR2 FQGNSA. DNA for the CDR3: TGTGCCAGCAGCTGGGGTACAAATAATTCACCCCTCCACTTT. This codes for CASSWGTNNSPLHF. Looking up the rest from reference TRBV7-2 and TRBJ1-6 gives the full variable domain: GAGVSQSPSNKVTEKGKDVELRCDPISGHTALYWYRQSLGQGLEFLIYFQGNSAPDKSGLPSDRFSAERTGGSVSTLTIQRTQQEDSAVYLCASSWGTNNSPLHFGNGTRLTVT.

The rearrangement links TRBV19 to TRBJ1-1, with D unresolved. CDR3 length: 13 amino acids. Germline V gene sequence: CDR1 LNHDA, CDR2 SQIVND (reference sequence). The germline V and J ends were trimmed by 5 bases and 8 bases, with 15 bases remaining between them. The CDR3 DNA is TGTGCCAGTAGTGACACCCCTCCTCGGGAAGCTTTCTTT. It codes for CASSDTPPREAFF.

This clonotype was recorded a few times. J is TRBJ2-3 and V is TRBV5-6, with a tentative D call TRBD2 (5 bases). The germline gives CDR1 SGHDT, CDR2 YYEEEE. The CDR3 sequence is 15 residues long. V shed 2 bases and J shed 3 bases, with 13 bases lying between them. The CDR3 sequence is CASSLYSPGTDTQYF. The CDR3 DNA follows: TGTGCCAGCAGCTTATACAGTCCGGGGACAGATACGCAGTATTTT.

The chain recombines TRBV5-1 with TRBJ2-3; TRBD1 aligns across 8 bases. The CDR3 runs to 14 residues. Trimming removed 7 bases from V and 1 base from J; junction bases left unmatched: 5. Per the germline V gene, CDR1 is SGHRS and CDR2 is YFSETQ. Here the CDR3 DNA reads TGCGCCAGCTGCACACAGGGGGGCACAGATACGCAGTATTTT. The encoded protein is CASCTQGGTDTQYF.